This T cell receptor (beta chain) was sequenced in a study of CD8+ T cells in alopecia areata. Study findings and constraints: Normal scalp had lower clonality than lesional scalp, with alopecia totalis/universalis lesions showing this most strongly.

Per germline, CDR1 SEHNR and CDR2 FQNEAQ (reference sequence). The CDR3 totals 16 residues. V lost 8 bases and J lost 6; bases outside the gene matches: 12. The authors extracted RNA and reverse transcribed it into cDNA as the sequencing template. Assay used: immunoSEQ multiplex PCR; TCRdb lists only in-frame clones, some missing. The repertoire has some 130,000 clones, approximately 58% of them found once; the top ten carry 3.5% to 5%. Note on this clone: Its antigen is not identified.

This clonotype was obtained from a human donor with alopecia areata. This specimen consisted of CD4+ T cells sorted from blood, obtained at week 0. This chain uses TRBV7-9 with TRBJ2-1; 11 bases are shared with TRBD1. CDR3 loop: CASRTAGDRGVNEQFF. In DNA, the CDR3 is TGTGCCAGCCGCACGGCGGGGGACAGGGGGGTCAATGAGCAGTTCTTC.